The sequence of this TCR beta chain was determined in a study of blood T cell repertoires in COVID-19. About the research overall: COVID-19 samples, acute and convalescent, were from the United States, Italy and Spain.

In the study's own analysis: Nucleated cell counts were estimated from reference gene primer amplification. Assay used: immunoSEQ multiplex PCR; TCRdb lists only in-frame clones, some missing. That table gives V, J and clone size, and the DNA gave D and trimming. The sample consists of 380,000 or so clones, about 88% of them appearing once. Enrolled during active infection, Seattle patients were then followed longitudinally. Trimming stripped 2 bases from V and 4 bases from J, with 14 bases between. CDR1 LGHNA and CDR2 YSLEER come from the germline V gene. The CDR3 runs 15 residues. The chain is built from TRBV4-3 and TRBJ1-1, with a possible D match to TRBD1 (5 bases). Sequenced: peripheral blood. The receptor comes from a woman aged 55 to 70 with COVID-19, enrolled during active disease. In DNA, the CDR3 is TGCGCCAGCAGCCAACACAACCAGGGCAGCACTGAAGCTTTCTTT. This sequence encodes CASSQHNQGSTEAFF.